These 15 T cell receptor beta chains were sequenced from one sample in a study of shared clonotypes between healthy human individuals. The repertoire was sequenced with immunoSEQ multiplex PCR; TCRdb's copy has only in-frame clones and lacks some. The sample lists fewer than 500,000 clones, 60% to 80% occurring once. The sample taken for sequencing was PBMCs. The receptor set was obtained from a woman aged 40 to 50 in good health. Some clones in this sample may be carry-over from other donors' samples.

The chain links TRBV7-3 to TRBJ2-3; 12 nucleotides align to TRBD2. The CDR3 runs 18 residues. The junction had 11 bases not matched to a gene; V was cut back by 5 bases and J by 2 bases. Germline V gene data show CDR1 as SGHTA and CDR2 as FQGTGA. The CDR3 here is CASSQAPGTSGSTDTQYF. DNA for the CDR3: TGTGCCAGCAGCCAAGCGCCCGGGACTAGCGGGTCCACAGATACGCAGTATTTT.

The chain joins TRBV5-5 to TRBJ2-1, with D perhaps TRBD2 (6 bases). This CDR3 has 16 amino acids. Per germline, CDR1 SGHKS and CDR2 YYEKEE (reference sequence). Trimming cost V 4 bases and J 2 bases, with 16 bases left between them. The DNA of the CDR3 is TGTGCCAGCAGCATCTTTAGCGGAGGTCCCTACAATGAGCAGTTCTTC. It yields the protein CASSIFSGGPYNEQFF.

This chain connects TRBV2 to TRBJ2-7; 9 nucleotides match TRBD1. The junction had 3 bases not matched to a gene; V was cut back by 8 bases and J by 4 bases. The CDR3 has 12 residues. Germline V CDR1 and CDR2: SNHLY, FYNNEI. The CDR3 here is CASRDRAYEQYF. CDR3 DNA sequence: TGTGCCAGCCGGGACAGGGCTTACGAGCAGTACTTC.

This clone was detected only a few times. V is TRBV29-1 and J is TRBJ2-5; 12 nucleotides agree with TRBD1. The CDR3 totals 17 residues. After removal of 4 bases from V and 5 bases from J, the junction contained 14 bases not matched to a gene. CDR1 SQVTM and CDR2 ANQGSEA come from the germline V gene. The CDR3 region is CSVGFNPGTGGGETQYF. The CDR3 DNA is TGCAGCGTTGGCTTCAACCCCGGGACAGGGGGCGGGGAGACCCAGTACTTC.

The V and J genes are TRBV19 and TRBJ2-3, with D possibly TRBD2 on 6 matching bases. From germline, CDR1 is LNHDA and CDR2 SQIVND (reference sequence). V lost 5 bases and J 0 bases, leaving 15 bases between the germline ends. This CDR3 spans 16 amino acids. This CDR3 is CASSVSRDSSTDTQYF. The CDR3 nucleotides are TGTGCCAGTAGTGTATCCCGGGACTCAAGCACAGATACGCAGTATTTT.

This clone was detected only once. The chain couples TRBV11-2 to TRBJ2-7, with D perhaps assigned TRBD1 or TRBD2 (5 bases each). The V end lost 1 base, the J end lost 2 bases, and 15 bases lay between the germline ends. CDR1 is SGHAT and CDR2 is FQNNGV in the germline V gene. The CDR3 totals 16 residues. The CDR3 loop is CASSLGGINPPYEQYF. CDR3 in DNA: TGTGCCAGCAGCTTAGGGGGGATCAATCCTCCCTACGAGCAGTACTTC. Combining the CDR3 with reference TRBV11-2 and TRBJ2-7 gives the whole variable domain EAGVAQSPRYKIIEKRQSVAFWCNPISGHATLYWYQQILGQGPKLLIQFQNNGVVDDSQLPKDRFSAERLKGVDSTLKIQPAKLEDSAVYLCASSLGGINPPYEQYFGPGTRLTVT.

The rearrangement uses TRBV28 and TRBJ2-7; D is ambiguous. This CDR3 comprises 13 residues. Germline V CDR1 and CDR2: MDHEN, SYDVKM. With 7 bases removed from V and 2 bases from J, the gap between germline ends came to 12 bases. The CDR3 reads CASTDGYAYEQYF. The CDR3 DNA sequence: TGTGCCAGCACTGACGGGTACGCCTACGAGCAGTACTTC.

With regard to this clone: Other DNA sequences in the same sample also yield this CDR3. The chain employs TRBV7-3 and TRBJ2-3; D is unresolved. This CDR3 has 13 residues. V shed 5 bases and J shed 0 bases, with 6 bases lying between them. Germline V CDR1 and CDR2: SGHTA, FQGTGA. The CDR3 here is CASSPGSTDTQYF. DNA of the CDR3: TGTGCCAGCAGCCCTGGTAGCACAGATACGCAGTATTTT.

The V call is TRBV11-2, the J call TRBJ2-7; 7 nucleotides agree with TRBD2. The CDR3 length is 15 residues. In germline, CDR1 is SGHAT, CDR2 FQNNGV. J lost 0 bases, V lost 0 bases, and 2 bases had no gene match. This CDR3 is CASSLEGGGSYEQYF. Written as DNA, the CDR3 is TGTGCCAGCAGCTTAGAAGGCGGGGGCTCCTACGAGCAGTACTTC.

J is TRBJ2-1 and V is TRBV15; the D gene is possibly TRBD2 (6 bases). The length of the CDR3 is 16 residues. V shed 0 bases and J shed 8 bases, with 17 bases lying between them. The germline gives CDR1 LNHNV, CDR2 YYDKDF (reference sequence). CDR3 DNA: TGTGCCACCAGCAGAGATTGGAGACTAGGGGTGGATGAGCAGTTCTTC. Amino acids: CATSRDWRLGVDEQFF.

This chain connects TRBV5-4 to TRBJ1-1; D ambiguous. This CDR3 has 15 residues. Trimming shortened V by 0 bases and J by 0 bases, and 9 bases separated the two germline ends. Germline CDR1 reads SGHNT; CDR2 reads YYREEE (reference sequence). CDR3 bases: TGTGCCAGCAGCTTGGACAGACTTTTGAACACTGAAGCTTTCTTT. Translated: CASSLDRLLNTEAFF.

The chain has TRBV6-5 and TRBJ2-5, with 7 bases aligning to TRBD1. There are 14 residues in the CDR3. The J segment lost 5 bases and the V segment lost 6 bases, leaving 9 bases of the junction unmatched. CDR1 and CDR2 from the germline V gene are MNHEY and SVGAGI. This chain's CDR3 is CASSPAGTVETQYF. In DNA, the CDR3 is TGTGCCAGCAGCCCGGCCGGGACAGTTGAGACCCAGTACTTC.

The rearrangement uses TRBV19 and TRBJ2-7, with 12 bases that match TRBD1. This CDR3 contains 13 residues. V dropped 9 bases and J dropped 3; count of bases not matched to a gene: 3. The germline V gene has CDR1 LNHDA and CDR2 SQIVND (reference sequence). The CDR3 bases are TGTGCCAGCGGGACAGGGGGCATCTACGAGCAGTACTTC. Translation gives CASGTGGIYEQYF. Full variable domain (rest looked up from reference TRBV19 and TRBJ2-7): DGGITQSPKYLFRKEGQNVTLSCEQNLNHDAMYWYRQDPGQGLRLIYYSQIVNDFQKGDIAEGYSVSREKKESFPLTVTSAQKNPTAFYLCASGTGGIYEQYFGPGTRLTVT.

This chain uses TRBV10-2 with TRBJ2-2; 8 bases map to TRBD1. V shed 7 bases and J 3 bases; nucleotides not matched to a gene: 4. The CDR3 covers 14 residues. The germline CDR1 and CDR2 sequences are WSHSY and SAAADI. The CDR3 sequence: CASTDREYTGELFF. The DNA of the CDR3 is TGCGCCAGCACGGACAGGGAGTACACCGGGGAGCTGTTTTTT.

The gene calls are TRBV29-1 and TRBJ2-2; unclear D gene. The CDR3 consists of 11 residues. The germline CDR1 and CDR2 sequences are SQVTM and ANQGSEA. This CDR3 is CSGGVTGELFF. CDR3 bases: TGCTCAGGTGGGGTTACCGGGGAGCTGTTTTTT.